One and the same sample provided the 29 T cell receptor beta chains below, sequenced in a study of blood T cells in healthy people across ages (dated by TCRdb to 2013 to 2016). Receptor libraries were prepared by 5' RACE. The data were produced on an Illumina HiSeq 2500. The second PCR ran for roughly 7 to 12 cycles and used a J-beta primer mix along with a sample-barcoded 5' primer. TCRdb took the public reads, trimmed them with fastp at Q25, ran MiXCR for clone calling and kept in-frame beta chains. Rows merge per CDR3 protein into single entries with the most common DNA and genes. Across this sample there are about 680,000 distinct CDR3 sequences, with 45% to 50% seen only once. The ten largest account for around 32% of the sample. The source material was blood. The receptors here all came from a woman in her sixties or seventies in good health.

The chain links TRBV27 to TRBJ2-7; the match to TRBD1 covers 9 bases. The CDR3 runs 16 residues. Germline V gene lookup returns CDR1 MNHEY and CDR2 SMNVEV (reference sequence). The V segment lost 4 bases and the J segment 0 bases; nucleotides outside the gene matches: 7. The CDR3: CASSSHLTGGSYEQYF. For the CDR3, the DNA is TGTGCCAGCAGTTCCCACCTGACAGGGGGCTCCTACGAGCAGTACTTC.

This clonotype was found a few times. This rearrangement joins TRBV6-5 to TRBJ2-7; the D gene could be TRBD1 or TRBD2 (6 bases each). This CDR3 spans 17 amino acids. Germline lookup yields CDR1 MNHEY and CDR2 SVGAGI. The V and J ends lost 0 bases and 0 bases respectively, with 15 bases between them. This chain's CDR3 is CASSYSSGDSLSYEQYF. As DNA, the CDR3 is TGTGCCAGCAGTTACTCCTCAGGGGACTCCCTCTCCTACGAGCAGTACTTC.

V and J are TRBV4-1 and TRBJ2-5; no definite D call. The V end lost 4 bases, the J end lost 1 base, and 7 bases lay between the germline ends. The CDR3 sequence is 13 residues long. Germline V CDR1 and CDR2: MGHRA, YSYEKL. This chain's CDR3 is CASSLAPQETQYF. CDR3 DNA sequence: TGCGCCAGCAGCCTCGCGCCCCAAGAGACCCAGTACTTC.

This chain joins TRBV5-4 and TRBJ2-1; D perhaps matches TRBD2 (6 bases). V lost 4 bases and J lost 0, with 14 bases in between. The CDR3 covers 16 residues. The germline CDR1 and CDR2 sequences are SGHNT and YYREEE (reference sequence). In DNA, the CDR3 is TGTGCCAGCAGCGATACACTAGCTAGCTCCTACAATGAGCAGTTCTTC. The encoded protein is CASSDTLASSYNEQFF.

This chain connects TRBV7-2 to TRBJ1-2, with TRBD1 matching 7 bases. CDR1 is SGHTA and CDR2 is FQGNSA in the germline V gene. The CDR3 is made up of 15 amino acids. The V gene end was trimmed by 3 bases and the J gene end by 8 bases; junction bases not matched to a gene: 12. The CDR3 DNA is TGTGCCAGCAGCTTTTTGCGGGCAGGGGGGACCGGCTACACCTTC. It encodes CASSFLRAGGTGYTF.

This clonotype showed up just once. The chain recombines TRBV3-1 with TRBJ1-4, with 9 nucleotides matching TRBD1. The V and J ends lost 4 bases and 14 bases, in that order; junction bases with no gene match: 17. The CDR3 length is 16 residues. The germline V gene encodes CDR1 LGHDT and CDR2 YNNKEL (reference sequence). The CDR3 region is CASSPRNTGGEGNLFF. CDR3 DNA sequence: TGTGCCAGCAGCCCAAGAAATACAGGGGGCGAGGGAAACCTGTTTTTT. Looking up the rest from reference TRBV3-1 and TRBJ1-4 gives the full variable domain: DTAVSQTPKYLVTQMGNDKSIKCEQNLGHDTMYWYKQDSKKFLKIMFSYNNKELIINETVPNRFSPKSPDKAHLNLHINSLELGDSAVYFCASSPRNTGGEGNLFFGSGTQLSVL.

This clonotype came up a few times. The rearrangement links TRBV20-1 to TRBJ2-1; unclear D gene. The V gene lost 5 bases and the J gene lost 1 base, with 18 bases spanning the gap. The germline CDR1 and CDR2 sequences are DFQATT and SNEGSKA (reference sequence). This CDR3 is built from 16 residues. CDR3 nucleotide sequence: TGCAGTGCTGAACCTCCAGCTCCTCGTTCCTACAATGAGCAGTTCTTC. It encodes CSAEPPAPRSYNEQFF.

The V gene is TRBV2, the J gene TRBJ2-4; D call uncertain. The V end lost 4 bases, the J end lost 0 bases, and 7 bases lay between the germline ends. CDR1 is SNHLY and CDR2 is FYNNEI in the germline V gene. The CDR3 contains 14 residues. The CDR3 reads CASSAGVAKNIQYF. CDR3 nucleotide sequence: TGTGCCAGCAGTGCTGGGGTAGCCAAAAACATTCAGTACTTC. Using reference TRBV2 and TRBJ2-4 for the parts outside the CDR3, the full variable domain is EPEVTQTPSHQVTQMGQEVILRCVPISNHLYFYWYRQILGQKVEFLVSFYNNEISEKSEIFDDQFSVERPDGSNFTLKIRSTKLEDSAMYFCASSAGVAKNIQYFGAGTRLSVL.

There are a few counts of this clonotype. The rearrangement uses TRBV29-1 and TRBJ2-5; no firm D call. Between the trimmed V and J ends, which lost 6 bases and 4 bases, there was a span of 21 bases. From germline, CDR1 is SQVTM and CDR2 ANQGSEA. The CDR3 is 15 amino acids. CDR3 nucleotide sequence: TGCAGCGTCCAAAGGGCGGATTCTATAGCAGAGACCCAGTACTTC. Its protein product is CSVQRADSIAETQYF. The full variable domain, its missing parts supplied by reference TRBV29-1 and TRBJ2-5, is SAVISQKPSRDICQRGTSLTIQCQVDSQVTMMFWYRQQPGQSLTLIATANQGSEATYESGFVIDKFPISRPNLTFSTLTVSNMSPEDSSIYLCSVQRADSIAETQYFGPGTRLLVL.

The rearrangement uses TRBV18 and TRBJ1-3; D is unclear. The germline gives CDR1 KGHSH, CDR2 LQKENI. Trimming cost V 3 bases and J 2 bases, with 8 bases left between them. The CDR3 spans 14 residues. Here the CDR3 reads CASSPQQAGNTIYF. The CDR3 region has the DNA TGTGCCAGCTCACCTCAGCAGGCTGGAAACACCATATATTTT.

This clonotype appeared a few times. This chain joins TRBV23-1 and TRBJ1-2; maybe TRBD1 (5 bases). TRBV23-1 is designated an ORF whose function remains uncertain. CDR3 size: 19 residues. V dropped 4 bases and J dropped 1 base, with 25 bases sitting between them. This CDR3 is CASSRVKSTARAFNYGYTF. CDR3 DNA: TGCGCCAGCAGTCGCGTTAAATCGACAGCCCGAGCGTTTAACTATGGCTACACCTTC.

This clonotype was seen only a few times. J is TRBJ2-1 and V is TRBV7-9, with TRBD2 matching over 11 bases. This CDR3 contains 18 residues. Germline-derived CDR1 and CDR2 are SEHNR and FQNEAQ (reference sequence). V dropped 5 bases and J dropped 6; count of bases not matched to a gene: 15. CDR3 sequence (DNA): TGTGCCAGCAGCCCCCTAGCGGGAGGCCCTATTCGCGTCAATGAGCAGTTCTTC. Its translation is CASSPLAGGPIRVNEQFF.

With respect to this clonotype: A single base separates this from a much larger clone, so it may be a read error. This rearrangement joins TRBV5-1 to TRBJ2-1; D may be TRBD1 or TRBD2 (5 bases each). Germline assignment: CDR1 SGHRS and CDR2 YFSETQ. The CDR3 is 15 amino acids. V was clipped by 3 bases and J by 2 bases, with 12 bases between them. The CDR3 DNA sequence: TGCGCCAGCAGCTGGGGACCGGGTACCTACAATGAGCAGTTCTTC. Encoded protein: CASSWGPGTYNEQFF.

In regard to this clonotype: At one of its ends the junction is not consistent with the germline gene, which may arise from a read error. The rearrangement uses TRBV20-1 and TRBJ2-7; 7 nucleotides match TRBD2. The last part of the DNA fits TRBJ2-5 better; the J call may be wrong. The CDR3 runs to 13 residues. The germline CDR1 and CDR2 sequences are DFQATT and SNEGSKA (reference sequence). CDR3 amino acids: CGARLGGSETQYF. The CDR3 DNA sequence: TGCGGTGCTAGACTCGGGGGGAGCGAGACCCAGTACTTC.

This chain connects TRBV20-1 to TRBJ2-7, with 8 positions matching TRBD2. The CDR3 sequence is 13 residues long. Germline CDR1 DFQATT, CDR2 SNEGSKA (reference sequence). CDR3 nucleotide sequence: TGCAGCAGGATGTTTAGCGGGACCTACGAGCAGTACTTC. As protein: CSRMFSGTYEQYF.

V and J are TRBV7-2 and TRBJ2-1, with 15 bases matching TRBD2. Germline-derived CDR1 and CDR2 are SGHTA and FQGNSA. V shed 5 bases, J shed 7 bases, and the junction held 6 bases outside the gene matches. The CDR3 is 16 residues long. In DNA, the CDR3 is TGTGCCAGCAGCCCGGGACTAGCGGGAGGACAGAATGAGCAGTTCTTC. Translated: CASSPGLAGGQNEQFF.

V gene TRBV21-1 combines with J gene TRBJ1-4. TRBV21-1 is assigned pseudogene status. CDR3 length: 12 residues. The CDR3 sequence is CASSKGGEKLFF. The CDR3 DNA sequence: TGTGCCAGCAGCAAAGGAGGGGAAAAACTGTTTTTT.

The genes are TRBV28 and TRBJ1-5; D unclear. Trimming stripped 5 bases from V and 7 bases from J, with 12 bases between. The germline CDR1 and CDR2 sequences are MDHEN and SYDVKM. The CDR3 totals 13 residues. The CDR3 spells CASSRGVWQPQHF. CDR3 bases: TGTGCCAGCAGTCGCGGAGTGTGGCAGCCCCAGCATTTT.

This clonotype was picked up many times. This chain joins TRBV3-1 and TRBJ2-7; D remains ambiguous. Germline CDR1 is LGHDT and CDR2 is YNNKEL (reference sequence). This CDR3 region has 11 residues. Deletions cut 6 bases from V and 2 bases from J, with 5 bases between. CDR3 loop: CASSDTYEQYF. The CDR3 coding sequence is TGTGCCAGCAGTGATACCTACGAGCAGTACTTC.

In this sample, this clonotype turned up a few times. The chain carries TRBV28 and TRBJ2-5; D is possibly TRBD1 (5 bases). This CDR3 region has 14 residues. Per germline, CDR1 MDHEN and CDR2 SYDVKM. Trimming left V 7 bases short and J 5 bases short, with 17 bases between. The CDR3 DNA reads TGTGCCAGCACCCCAGCAGGGTTTGGGGAGACCCAGTACTTC. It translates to CASTPAGFGETQYF.

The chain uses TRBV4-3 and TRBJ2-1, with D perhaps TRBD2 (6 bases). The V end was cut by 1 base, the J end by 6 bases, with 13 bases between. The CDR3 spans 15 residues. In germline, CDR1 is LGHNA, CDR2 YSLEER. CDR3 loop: CASSQGRGYGNEQFF. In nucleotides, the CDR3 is TGCGCCAGCAGCCAAGGGAGGGGTTACGGCAATGAGCAGTTCTTC.

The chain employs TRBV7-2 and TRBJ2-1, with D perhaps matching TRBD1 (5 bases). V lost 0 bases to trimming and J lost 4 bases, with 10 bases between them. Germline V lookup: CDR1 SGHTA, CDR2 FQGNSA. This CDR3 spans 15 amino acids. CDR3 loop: CASSLASQGYNEQFF. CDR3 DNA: TGTGCCAGCAGCTTAGCCTCCCAGGGTTACAATGAGCAGTTCTTC.

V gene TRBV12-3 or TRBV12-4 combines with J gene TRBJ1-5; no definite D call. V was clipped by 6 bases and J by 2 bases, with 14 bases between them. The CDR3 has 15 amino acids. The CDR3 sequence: CASSRTSGGNQPQHF. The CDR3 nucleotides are TGTGCCAGCAGCCGAACGAGCGGGGGCAATCAGCCCCAGCATTTT.

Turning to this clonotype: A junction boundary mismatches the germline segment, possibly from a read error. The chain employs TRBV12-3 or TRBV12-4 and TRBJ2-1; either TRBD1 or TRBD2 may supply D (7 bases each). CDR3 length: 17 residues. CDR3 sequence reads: CTSRGKTGRGEYNEQFF. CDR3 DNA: TGTACCAGCAGGGGGAAGACAGGGAGGGGCGAATACAATGAGCAGTTCTTC.

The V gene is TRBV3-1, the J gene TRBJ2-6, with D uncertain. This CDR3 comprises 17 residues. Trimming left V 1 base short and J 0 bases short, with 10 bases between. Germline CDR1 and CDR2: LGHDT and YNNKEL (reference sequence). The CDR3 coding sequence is TGTGCCAGCAGCCAAGGTGACCGTTTCTCTGGGGCCAACGTCCTGACTTTC. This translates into CASSQGDRFSGANVLTF.

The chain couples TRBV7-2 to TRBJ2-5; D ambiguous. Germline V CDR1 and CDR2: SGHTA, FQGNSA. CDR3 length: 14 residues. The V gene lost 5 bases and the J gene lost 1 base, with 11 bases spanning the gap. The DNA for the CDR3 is TGTGCCAGCAGCGGCATGCCCCTCCAAGAGACCCAGTACTTC. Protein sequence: CASSGMPLQETQYF.

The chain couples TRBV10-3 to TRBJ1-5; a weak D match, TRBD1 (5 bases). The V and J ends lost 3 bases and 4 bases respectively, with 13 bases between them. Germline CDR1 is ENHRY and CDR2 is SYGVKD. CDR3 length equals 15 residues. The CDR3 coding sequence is TGTGCCATCAGTGAAAAGTCAGGGCAGAATCAGCCCCAGCATTTT. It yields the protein CAISEKSGQNQPQHF.

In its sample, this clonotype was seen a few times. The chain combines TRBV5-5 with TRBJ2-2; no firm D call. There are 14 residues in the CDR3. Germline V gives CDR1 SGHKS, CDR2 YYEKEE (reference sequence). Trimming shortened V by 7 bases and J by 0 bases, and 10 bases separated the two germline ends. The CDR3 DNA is TGTGCCAGCTCGGTGGGGTCGAACACCGGGGAGCTGTTTTTT. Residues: CASSVGSNTGELFF.

CDR3 sequence reads: CASRDSPDQPQHF. CDR3 coding DNA: TGTGCCAGCAGGGACAGCCCCGATCAGCCCCAGCATTTT. This rearrangement joins TRBV6-2 or TRBV6-3 to TRBJ1-5, with D possibly matching TRBD1 (6 bases). The CDR3 loop spans 13 amino acids. The V gene's germline CDR1 is MNHEY and CDR2 SVGEGT. The V end lost 6 bases, the J end lost 5 bases, and 11 bases lay between the germline ends.